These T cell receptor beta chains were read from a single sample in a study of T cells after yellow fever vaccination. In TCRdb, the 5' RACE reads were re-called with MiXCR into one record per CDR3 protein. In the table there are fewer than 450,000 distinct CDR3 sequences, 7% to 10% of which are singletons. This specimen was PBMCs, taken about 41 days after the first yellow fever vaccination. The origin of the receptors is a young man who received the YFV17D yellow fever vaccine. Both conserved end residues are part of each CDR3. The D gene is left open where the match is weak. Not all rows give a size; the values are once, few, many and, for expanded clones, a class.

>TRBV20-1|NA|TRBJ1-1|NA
TGCAGTGCTAGAGCAATAGGAGGCACTGAAGCTTTCTTT
CSARAIGGTEAFF
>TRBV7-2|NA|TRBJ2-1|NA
TGTGCCAGCGGGGTAGCCTCCTACAATGAGCAGTTCTTC
CASGVASYNEQFF
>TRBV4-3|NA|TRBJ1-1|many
TGCGCCAGCAGCCAAGGGGCTGAAGCTTTCTTT
CASSQGAEAFF
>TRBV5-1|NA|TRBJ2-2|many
TGCGCCAGCAGCGATGGACAGACCACCGGGGAGCTGTTTTTT
CASSDGQTTGELFF
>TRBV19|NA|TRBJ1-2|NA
TGTGCCAGTAGTTTACAGGGTTGGGGCTACACCTTC
CASSLQGWGYTF
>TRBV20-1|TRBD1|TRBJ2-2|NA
TGCAGTGCTAGAGATACAAGACAGGGAATGTGGACCGGGGAGCTGTTTTTT
CSARDTRQGMWTGELFF
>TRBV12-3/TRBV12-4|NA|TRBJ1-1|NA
TGTGCCAGCAGTCATTACGGTTACAACACTGAAGCTTTCTTT
CASSHYGYNTEAFF
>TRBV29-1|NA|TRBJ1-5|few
TGCAGCCCACATCTCTCCCTCGGGGGGAGCACCTCTAGCAATCAGCCCCAGCATTTT
CSPHLSLGGSTSSNQPQHF
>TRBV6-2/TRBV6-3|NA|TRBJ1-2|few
TGTGCCAGCAGTACCACGTCAGGGGTCTATGGCTACACCTTC
CASSTTSGVYGYTF
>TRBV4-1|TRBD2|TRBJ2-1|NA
TGCGCCAGCAGCCAACGACTAGCGGCGAGCTCCTACAATGAGCAGTTCTTC
CASSQRLAASSYNEQFF
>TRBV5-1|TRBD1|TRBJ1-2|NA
TGCGCCAGCAGCCCTAGGGGGCTCTATGGCTACACCTTC
CASSPRGLYGYTF
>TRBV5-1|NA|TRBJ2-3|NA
TGCGCCAGCAGCTTCTTAGGGATGGCAGATACGCAGTATTTT
CASSFLGMADTQYF
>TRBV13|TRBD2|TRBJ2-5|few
TGTGCCAGCAGCTTAGGACTAGCGGGGGGGACAGAGACCCAGTACTTC
CASSLGLAGGTETQYF
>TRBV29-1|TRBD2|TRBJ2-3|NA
TGCAGCGTTGAAGGAGCGGGGGGCCCGGGATTCACAGATACGCAGTATTTT
CSVEGAGGPGFTDTQYF
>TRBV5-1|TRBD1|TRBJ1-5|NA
TGCGCCAGCAGCCTGGGACAGGGGGCCCATCAGCCCCAGCATTTT
CASSLGQGAHQPQHF
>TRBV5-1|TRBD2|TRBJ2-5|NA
TGCGCCAGCAGCAGCGGGACTAGCGTGCCAGAGACCCAGTACTTC
CASSSGTSVPETQYF
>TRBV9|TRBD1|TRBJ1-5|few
TGTGCCAGCAGCGCCGGGACAGACGACAATCAGCCCCAGCATTTT
CASSAGTDDNQPQHF
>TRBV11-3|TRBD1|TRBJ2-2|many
TGTGCCAGCAGCTCTATTCCCGGGACAGGGGGCTCCGGGGAGCTGTTTTTT
CASSSIPGTGGSGELFF
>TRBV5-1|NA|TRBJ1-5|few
TGCGCCAGCAGTAAAAGGAATCCGGGACAAGCCTGGAAGGGCACGGGACATCAGCCCCAGCATTTT
CASSKRNPGQAWKGTGHQPQHF
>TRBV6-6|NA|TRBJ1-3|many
TGTGCCAGCAGCGAGATCGGAAACACCATATATTTT
CASSEIGNTIYF
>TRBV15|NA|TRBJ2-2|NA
TGTGCCACCAGCAGATTTACAGTCCTAAACACCGGGGAGCTGTTTTTT
CATSRFTVLNTGELFF
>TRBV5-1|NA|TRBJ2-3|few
TGCGCCAGCAGCTTGTTGAGGGAAAGCACAGATACGCAGTATTTT
CASSLLRESTDTQYF
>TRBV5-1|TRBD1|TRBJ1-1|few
TGCGCCAGCAGCGAATACGACAGGGCAGTCACTGAAGCTTTCTTT
CASSEYDRAVTEAFF
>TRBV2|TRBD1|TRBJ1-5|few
TGTGCCAGCAGGATGGGACAGGGGGCTAATCAGCCCCAGCATTTT
CASRMGQGANQPQHF
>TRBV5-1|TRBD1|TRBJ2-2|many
TGCGCCAGCAGCTCTTCCGGGACAGTGAACACCGGGGAGCTGTTTTTT
CASSSSGTVNTGELFF
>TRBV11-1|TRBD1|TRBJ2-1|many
TGTGCCAGCAGCTTAGAGCCGGGACAGTTCTACAATGAGCAGTTCTTC
CASSLEPGQFYNEQFF
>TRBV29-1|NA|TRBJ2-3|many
TGCAGCGCTCTCGCGGGGCGCACAGATACGCAGTATTTT
CSALAGRTDTQYF
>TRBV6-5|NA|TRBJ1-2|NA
TGTGCCAGCAGTTACACTCCCAACTATGGCTACACCTTC
CASSYTPNYGYTF
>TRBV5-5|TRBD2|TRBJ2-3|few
TGTGCCAGCAGCTTGGCCGAGCGGGGGCCCTATAGCACAGATACGCAGTATTTT
CASSLAERGPYSTDTQYF
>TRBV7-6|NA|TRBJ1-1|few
TGTGCCAGCAGCTTAGAGTCGCAGGGGAGAACTGAAGCTTTCTTT
CASSLESQGRTEAFF
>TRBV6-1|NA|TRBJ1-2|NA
TGTGCCAGCAGTCTCCTCTCGCCTCAGGGGCCCTATGGCTACACCTTC
CASSLLSPQGPYGYTF
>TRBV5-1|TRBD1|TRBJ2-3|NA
TGCGCCAGCGAGCGATCACCGGGACAGAGCACAGATACGCAGTATTTT
CASERSPGQSTDTQYF
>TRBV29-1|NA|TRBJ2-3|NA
TGCAGCGTCTGGACTGGGGGTGACACAGATACGCAGTATTTT
CSVWTGGDTDTQYF
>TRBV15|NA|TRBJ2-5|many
TGTGCCACCAGCGTTGACAGGAGACCTCAAGAGACCCAGTACTTC
CATSVDRRPQETQYF
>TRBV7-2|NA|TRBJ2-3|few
TGTGCCAGCAGCGGCGGTCCGGGGGATACGCAGTATTTT
CASSGGPGDTQYF